This T cell receptor (beta chain) was observed in a study of CD8 T cells in ankylosing spondylitis. Study outcomes and limitations: Researchers reportedly found disease-linked clones significantly enriched in matched ankylosing spondylitis synovial fluid. What seemed typical of ankylosing spondylitis blood was a TCR beta motif built from fewer than ten highly homologous variants. Certain motif variants had earlier been reported in reactive arthritis synovial fluid and blood.

This clonotype was seen at least ten times. Its target is unknown. V lost 3 bases and J lost 7, with 10 bases in between. The CDR3 spans 13 residues. Germline V gives CDR1 LGHDT, CDR2 YNNKEL (reference sequence). One entry per CDR3 protein results from TCRdb running MiXCR on the 5' RACE reads. The sample includes about 90,000 distinct CDR3 sequences, approximately 9.6% seen only once; the top ten take 30%. Sequences were obtained from blood, either unsorted or a sorted T cell fraction (not recorded which). The TCR originated in a male donor with ankylosing spondylitis. V usage is TRBV3-1 and J usage is TRBJ2-1; D call uncertain. The DNA for the CDR3 is TGTGCCAGCAGCCAGGACCCCGAAAATGAGCAGTTCTTC. Protein: CASSQDPENEQFF.